This TCR beta chain stems from a study of beta chain features in type 1 diabetes (dated by TCRdb to 2017 to 2018). Regarding the complete study: Mean age, gender distribution, total cell number and subset yield were not different between patients and healthy donors. A total of around 100 million sorted cells were examined across all samples, and RNA yield correlated strongly with the number of cells per subset. Naive and central memory subsets were obtained from all 30 or so donors, but regulatory and stem cell-like memory subsets were isolated from only 8 patients and roughly 8 healthy donors. In the study, recently diagnosed type 1 diabetes patients and matched healthy donors were compared on the TCRB repertoires of their sorted circulating CD4+ T cell subsets.

Each donor gave one peripheral blood draw, around 100 mL on average, collected into heparinised tubes. A BD FACSAria II and a panel including CD45RO, CCR7, CD25, CD127, CD95 and CD27 were used to sort naive, central memory, regulatory and stem cell-like memory CD4+ T cells. All sorted populations exceeded 98% purity. PBMCs were separated immediately by Lymphoprep density gradient centrifugation and were stained directly, without being cultured. To minimize batch effects, samples were stained and sorted in pairs, one healthy donor with one patient per experiment. Based on the germline V gene (reference sequence), the CDR1 and CDR2 sequences are GTSNPN and SVGIG. Between the V and J ends, shortened by 0 bases and 7 bases respectively, the junction contains 22 bases. The cysteine opens and the phenylalanine closes a CDR3 of 16 amino acids. Only the CDR3 DNA is retained, 48 bases long and in frame from the first base.

The entire amount of isolated RNA was reverse transcribed using the High Capacity cDNA Reverse Transcription Kit, so the sequenced TCRB transcripts were expressed ones. Naive, central memory and regulatory T cell samples underwent deep immunoSEQ sequencing, averaging around 4 million total reads per sample. Sorted cells were lysed in RLT buffer, and RNA was extracted using DNase-treated RNeasy Micro or Mini kits according to cell number. To prevent cross-contamination, each cell subset was processed individually, whereas patient and healthy donor samples were processed jointly. Using the immunoSEQ multiplex PCR, TCRB sequences were amplified from cDNA into 87-bp fragments spanning the CDR3 region. The amplicons were sequenced using the Illumina HiSeq platform. The paper's processing steps were these. PCR bias was corrected computationally using synthetic template baselines, and reads within Hamming distance 2 were collapsed, with unmergeable singletons discarded. Reads were aligned to IMGT to assign V, D and J genes, CDR3 length, and insertions or deletions at six rearrangement sites. Within each subset, clonotype counts were normalized to the number of sorted cells before true diversity and Gini coefficients were calculated with the tcR R package. Repertoire sharing was quantified using the overlap coefficient calculated on TCRB nucleotide sequences. Out-of-frame TCRB sequences from naive cells were analyzed as a proxy for the pre-selection repertoire. TCRdb took over this immuneACCESS table, retaining in-frame rearrangements with V and J assigned. Such tables are incomplete; in checked studies, under half of the missing clones stem from an unresolved V gene, and the remainder is unexplained. V and J calls and clone size are as listed in that table; D and trimming were resolved from the DNA. The sample table records 200,000 to 300,000 clones; roughly 22% of these occur just once. The top ten hold more than 0.025% of the sample.

Broader findings and caveats from the paper: Fewer insertions and more nucleotide deletions at VDJ recombination sites were observed in patients with type 1 diabetes, implying thymic rearrangement abnormalities. Because cDNA was sequenced instead of genomic DNA, activated cells with high expression could be over-represented, although the groups did not differ in activation or CD3 levels. Type 1 diabetes patients showed a moderate but significant shortening of TCRB CDR3 length in all four CD4+ subsets. PCR might favor shorter templates, but patient and control samples were amplified and corrected together, so any skew would affect both groups equally. Naive, central memory and regulatory TCRB repertoires appeared to be more alike among patients than among healthy donors. Because the HLA sub-analyses included only small numbers of individuals, any influence of HLA type on TCRB rearrangement was left unresolved.

The table lists this clone with a few counts. This receptor's antigen is unknown. No quality values exist for individual bases; no much larger clone is one base distant. Sequenced: naive CD4+ T cells from blood. Taken with the paper, the label for cell subset or site translates to: true naive CD4+ T cells. The chain is encoded by TRBV30 joined to TRBJ2-7, with TRBD1 as a weak D call on 7 bases. This TCR derives from a woman aged 40 to 49 with type 1 diabetes. The nucleotide sequence is given as TGTGCCTGGAGTGTAGGCATCGGGACAGCCCGGGGGGAGCAGTACTTC. Translated, this gives CAWSVGIGTARGEQYF.